This TCR beta chain emerged from a study of cytomegalovirus exposure and HLA in healthy donors. General study results and limits: Later analysis suggested most CMV-associated TCR beta chains were HLA-restricted.

The CDR3 contains 14 residues. Per germline, CDR1 SGHDT and CDR2 YYEEEE. J was trimmed by 4 bases and V by 7 bases; bases with no gene match: 8. Donors in the study were healthy people who gave bone marrow. Primers: 60 Vbeta forward and 13 Jbeta reverse. TCRdb keeps only in-frame clones here, not all; method: immunoSEQ multiplex PCR. The table has around 200,000 clones, more than 75% seen once; the top ten hold 6%. A word on this clone: Antigen unknown.

Sequenced: PBMCs. The TCR sequence derives from a man in his forties in good health and CMV-seropositive. J is TRBJ1-3 and V is TRBV5-6, with 7 bases matching TRBD1. Here the CDR3 reads CASQNRGAGNTIYF. The DNA of the CDR3 is TGTGCCAGCCAGAACAGGGGTGCAGGAAACACCATATATTTT.